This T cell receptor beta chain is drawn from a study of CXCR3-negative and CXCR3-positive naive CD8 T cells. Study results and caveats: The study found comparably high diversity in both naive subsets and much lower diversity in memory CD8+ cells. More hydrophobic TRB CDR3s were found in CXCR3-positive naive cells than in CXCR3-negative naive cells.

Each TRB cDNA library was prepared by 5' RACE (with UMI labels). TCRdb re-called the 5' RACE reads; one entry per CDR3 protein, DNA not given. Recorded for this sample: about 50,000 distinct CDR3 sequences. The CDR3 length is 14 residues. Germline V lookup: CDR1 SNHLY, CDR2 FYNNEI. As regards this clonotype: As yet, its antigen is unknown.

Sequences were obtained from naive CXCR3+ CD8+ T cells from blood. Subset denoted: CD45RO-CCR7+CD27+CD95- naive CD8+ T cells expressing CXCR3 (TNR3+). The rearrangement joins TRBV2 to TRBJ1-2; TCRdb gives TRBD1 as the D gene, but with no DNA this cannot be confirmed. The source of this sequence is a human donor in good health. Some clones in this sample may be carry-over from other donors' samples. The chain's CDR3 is CASSEQGANYGYTF.